The subject of this entry is one T cell receptor (beta chain). Germline lookup yields CDR1 SGHRS and CDR2 YFSETQ. V lost 4 bases, J lost 6 bases, and 13 bases lay in between. There are 13 residues in the CDR3. The data originate from a study of T cells in Graves' hyperthyroidism and ophthalmopathy. Researchers amplified the TCR beta CDR3 regions from RNA transcripts. HTBI primers were the set used in a first-round RT-PCR of the TCR CDR3. TCRdb re-derived calls from the multiplex PCR reads in MiXCR, one entry per CDR3 protein. Here the sample spans about 380,000 distinct CDR3 sequences, about 14% being singletons.

Sequenced input: blood. V gene TRBV5-1 combines with J gene TRBJ1-1, with D possibly matching TRBD1 (6 bases). This sequence originates from a woman in her fifties or sixties with Graves' hyperthyroidism. The CDR3 is CASSALGGPEAFF. CDR3 nucleotides: TGCGCCAGCAGCGCCCTAGGGGGGCCTGAAGCTTTCTTT.